This T cell receptor (beta chain) came from a study of shared clonotypes between healthy human individuals. Study-level background: Used for every donor were three CD4 naive, three CD4 memory, two CD8 naive and one CD8 memory plate. Study observations and caveats: Genetic and exposure-history diversity was limited by the small donor number.

Using immunoSEQ multiplex PCR, the repertoire was profiled, and TCRdb retains in-frame clones only, with some absent. The sample lists about 680,000 clones; approximately 90% were seen once. With regard to this clone: As yet, its antigen is unknown.

Terminally differentiated effector memory CD45RA+ cells were excluded by CCR7 positive selection of CD45RO-negative cells. Germline loops: CDR1 SEHNR, CDR2 FQNEAQ (reference sequence). The CDR3 runs to 14 residues. V was shortened by 4 bases and J by 4 bases, with 13 bases between the two germline ends. The chain links TRBV7-9 to TRBJ1-1; D is perhaps TRBD1 (5 bases). The specimen sequenced was naive CD8+ T cells sorted from blood. This clonotype was obtained from a man aged 30-40 years in good health. DNA for the CDR3: TGTGCCAGCAGCTCGAGTGGGGGTGGCACTGAAGCTTTCTTT. It yields the protein CASSSSGGGTEAFF.